This T cell receptor (beta chain) was captured by sequencing in a study of graft-versus-host responses after intestinal transplantation. The repertoire was sequenced with immunoSEQ multiplex PCR; TCRdb's copy has only in-frame clones and lacks some. The top ten clones hold roughly 1.1% of a sample with 12,000 to 15,000 clones, 30% to 40% of them seen once. Per germline, CDR1 MNHEY and CDR2 SMNVEV (reference sequence). V was pared by 5 bases and J by 4 bases, with 4 bases of the junction left unmatched. There are 14 residues in the CDR3. This chain joins TRBV27 and TRBJ2-2; 7 positions agree with TRBD2. The source material was alloreactive CD4+ T cells from a mixed lymphocyte reaction culture, sampled before intestinal transplant. Subset indicated: CFSE-low proliferating T cells sorted from approximately six-day pre-transplant mixed lymphocyte reaction (GvH or HvG direction). The source of this sequence is a human patient who received an intestinal transplant. The CDR3 loop is CASSPRGGTGELFF. The CDR3 nucleotides read TGTGCCAGCAGTCCCCGCGGGGGCACCGGGGAGCTGTTTTTT.